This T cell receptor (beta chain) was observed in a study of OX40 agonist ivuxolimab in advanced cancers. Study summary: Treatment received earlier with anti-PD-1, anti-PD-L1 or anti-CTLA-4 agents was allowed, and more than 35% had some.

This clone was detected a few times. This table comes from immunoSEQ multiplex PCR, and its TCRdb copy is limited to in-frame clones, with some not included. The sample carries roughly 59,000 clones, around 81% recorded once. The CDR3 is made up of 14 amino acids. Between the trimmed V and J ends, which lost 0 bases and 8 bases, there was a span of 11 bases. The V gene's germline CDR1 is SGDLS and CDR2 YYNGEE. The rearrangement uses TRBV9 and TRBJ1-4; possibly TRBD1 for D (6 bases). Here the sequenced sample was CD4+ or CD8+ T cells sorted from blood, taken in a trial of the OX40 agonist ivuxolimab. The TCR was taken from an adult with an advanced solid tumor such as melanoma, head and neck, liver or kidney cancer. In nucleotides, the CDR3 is TGTGCCAGCAGCGTAGGAACAGGGTTAGAAAAACTGTTTTTT. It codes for CASSVGTGLEKLFF. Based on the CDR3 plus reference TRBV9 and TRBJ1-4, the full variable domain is DSGVTQTPKHLITATGQRVTLRCSPRSGDLSVYWYQQSLDQGLQFLIQYYNGEERAKGNILERFSAQQFPDLHSELNLSSLELGDSALYFCASSVGTGLEKLFFGSGTQLSVL.